The 19 T cell receptor beta chains below come from one sample, sequenced in a study of multiple sclerosis patients with progressive multifocal leukoencephalopathy. Regarding time point: time of PML onset. The protocol was immunoSEQ multiplex PCR, while the TCRdb copy is restricted to in-frame clones and leaves out a portion. The sample holds 25,000 to 35,000 clones, roughly 85% seen once. This material consisted of PBMCs, taken from a patient treated with natalizumab. These receptors were taken from a woman in her thirties with progressive multifocal leukoencephalopathy.

The V gene is TRBV6-5, the J gene TRBJ1-2, with D possibly being TRBD1 (5 bases). This CDR3 is 14 amino acids long. Germline V gene data show CDR1 as MNHEY and CDR2 as SVGAGI. Trimming left V 5 bases short and J 6 bases short, with 16 bases between. CDR3 sequence reads: CASSPGTPRDGYTF. The CDR3 DNA follows: TGTGCCAGCAGTCCCGGGACTCCTCGGGATGGCTACACCTTC.

This clone was found a few times. The V call is TRBV2, the J call TRBJ2-5; 9 bases fit TRBD1. V dropped 8 bases and J dropped 4; count of bases not matched to a gene: 8. The length of the CDR3 is 14 residues. Looked up from germline, CDR1 is SNHLY and CDR2 is FYNNEI. CDR3 bases: TGTGCCAGCGGGGTGGACAGGGGACGAGAGACCCAGTACTTC. Its protein product is CASGVDRGRETQYF.

The chain links TRBV7-9 to TRBJ2-4; D unclear. CDR1 and CDR2 (germline): SEHNR, FQNEAQ (reference sequence). Trimming stripped 0 bases from V and 0 bases from J, with 3 bases between. The CDR3 length is 14 residues. CDR3 region: CASSLAGAKNIQYF. The CDR3 bases are TGTGCCAGCAGCTTAGCCGGAGCCAAAAACATTCAGTACTTC.

In this sample, this clone turned up once. This sequence joins TRBV28 and TRBJ1-1; the match to TRBD1 covers 8 bases. The CDR3 consists of 17 residues. Germline loops: CDR1 MDHEN, CDR2 SYDVKM. Losses at the gene ends were 6 bases for V and 5 bases for J; bases not matched to a gene: 17. CDR3 nucleotide sequence: TGTGCCAGCAGCCCCCTGCGACAGGGGATATATAGGACTGAAGCTTTCTTT. This encodes CASSPLRQGIYRTEAFF.

Here the CDR3 DNA reads TGTGCCAGCAGCGGACAACTAAGGGAAACTGAAGCTTTCTTT. It specifies CASSGQLRETEAFF. The chain links TRBV9 to TRBJ1-1; D uncertain. Germline V lookup: CDR1 SGDLS, CDR2 YYNGEE. The CDR3 consists of 14 residues. Trimming took off 3 bases at V and 5 bases at J, with 14 bases between the two ends.

The rearrangement links TRBV11-2 to TRBJ2-1; no clear D gene. CDR1 is SGHAT and CDR2 is FQNNGV in the germline V gene. The CDR3 spans 11 residues. V lost 5 bases and J 13 bases, leaving 12 bases between the germline ends. The chain's CDR3 is CASSGRHGQFF. The CDR3 nucleotides read TGTGCCAGCAGCGGGCGACACGGACAGTTCTTC.

CDR3 nucleotides: TGTGCCAGCTCCTGGCGGGGGAACTATAATTCACCCCTCCACTTT. The encoded protein is CASSWRGNYNSPLHF. This sequence joins TRBV27 and TRBJ1-6; D perhaps matches TRBD1 (5 bases). The V and J ends lost 8 bases and 3 bases respectively, with 14 bases between them. This CDR3 region has 15 residues. The germline V gene encodes CDR1 MNHEY and CDR2 SMNVEV (reference sequence).

By sample fraction, this clone is large (0.1 to 1%). The CDR3 reads CASSPNGRSNTGELFF. The CDR3 nucleotides are TGTGCCAGCAGCCCCAACGGAAGATCCAACACCGGGGAGCTGTTTTTT. The gene calls are TRBV5-4 and TRBJ2-2; D remains ambiguous. Trimming stripped 4 bases from V and 2 bases from J, with 15 bases between. CDR3 length: 16 residues. Germline loops: CDR1 SGHNT, CDR2 YYREEE (reference sequence).

The chain uses TRBV29-1 and TRBJ2-5; TRBD2 aligns across 8 bases. Germline CDR1 and CDR2: SQVTM and ANQGSEA. Trimming took 6 bases from V and 8 from J; bases not matched to a gene: 23. This CDR3 contains 17 residues. CDR3 DNA: TGCAGCGTCGCTAGCAACTCCTCAGCGGGAGATTTGGTAACCCAGTACTTC. As protein: CSVASNSSAGDLVTQYF.

With regard to this clone: Different DNA sequences within this sample yield the same CDR3. The chain uses TRBV11-2 and TRBJ2-3, with D unclear. CDR3 length: 12 amino acids. V lost 3 bases and J 2 bases, leaving 3 bases between the germline ends. CDR1 and CDR2 (germline): SGHAT, FQNNGV. CDR3 amino acids: CASSFSTDTQYF. CDR3 sequence (DNA): TGTGCCAGCAGCTTCTCCACAGATACGCAGTATTTT.

The chain has TRBV4-2 and TRBJ2-7; a weak D match, TRBD1 (6 bases). The germline CDR1 and CDR2 sequences are LGHNA and YNFKEQ. The CDR3 spans 16 residues. V lost 0 bases, J lost 3 bases, and 15 bases lay in between. The CDR3 coding sequence is TGTGCCAGCAGCCAAGATGACGGGACACCTATCTACGAGCAGTACTTC. Amino acids: CASSQDDGTPIYEQYF.

The chain joins TRBV2 to TRBJ2-3; the match to TRBD1 covers 8 bases. Losses at the gene ends were 8 bases for V and 2 bases for J; bases not matched to a gene: 9. Germline V CDR1 and CDR2: SNHLY, FYNNEI. The CDR3 length is 15 residues. The CDR3 DNA is TGTGCCAGCCTGAGAAGGGACAGGAACACAGATACGCAGTATTTT. Encoded protein: CASLRRDRNTDTQYF. Filled out from reference TRBV2 and TRBJ2-3, the complete variable domain reads EPEVTQTPSHQVTQMGQEVILRCVPISNHLYFYWYRQILGQKVEFLVSFYNNEISEKSEIFDDQFSVERPDGSNFTLKIRSTKLEDSAMYFCASLRRDRNTDTQYFGPGTRLTVL.

The V and J genes are TRBV18 and TRBJ2-1; D gene ambiguous. The CDR3 sequence is 16 residues long. V dropped 0 bases and J dropped 0 bases, with 9 bases sitting between them. In germline, CDR1 is KGHSH, CDR2 LQKENI. CDR3 in amino acids: CASSPPTLSSYNEQFF. CDR3 nucleotide sequence: TGTGCCAGCTCACCACCGACCCTCAGCTCCTACAATGAGCAGTTCTTC. Looking up the rest from reference TRBV18 and TRBJ2-1 gives the full variable domain: NAGVMQNPRHLVRRRGQEARLRCSPMKGHSHVYWYRQLPEEGLKFMVYLQKENIIDESGMPKERFSAEFPKEGPSILRIQQVVRGDSAAYFCASSPPTLSSYNEQFFGPGTRLTVL.

The chain joins TRBV28 to TRBJ1-2; no reliable D call. The CDR3 has 12 residues. Trimming shortened V by 3 bases and J by 3 bases, and 5 bases separated the two germline ends. CDR1 is MDHEN and CDR2 is SYDVKM in the germline V gene. CDR3 residues: CASSFRDYGYTF. In DNA form, the CDR3 reads TGTGCCAGCAGTTTCCGGGACTATGGCTACACCTTC.

The J gene is TRBJ2-5, the V gene TRBV5-1; 7 positions agree with TRBD1. Trimming at V came to 0 bases and at J to 1 base, leaving 3 bases not matched to a gene. CDR1 is SGHRS, CDR2 YFSETQ, per germline. The CDR3 covers 15 residues. CDR3 region: CASSLGTGPQETQYF. CDR3 in DNA: TGCGCCAGCAGCTTGGGGACAGGACCCCAAGAGACCCAGTACTTC. Supplemented by reference TRBV5-1 and TRBJ2-5, the full variable domain reads KAGVTQTPRYLIKTRGQQVTLSCSPISGHRSVSWYQQTPGQGLQFLFEYFSETQRNKGNFPGRFSGRQFSNSRSEMNVSTLELGDSALYLCASSLGTGPQETQYFGPGTRLLVL.

The J gene is TRBJ1-6, the V gene TRBV30, with 12 bases that match TRBD1. The CDR3 extends over 14 amino acids. V was pared by 4 bases and J by 9 bases, with 4 bases of the junction left unmatched. CDR1 and CDR2 (germline): GTSNPN, SVGIG (reference sequence). CDR3 DNA: TGTGCCTGGACCCCGGGACAGGGGGCTTCACCCCTCCACTTT. Residues: CAWTPGQGASPLHF.

The rearrangement uses TRBV6-6 and TRBJ2-1; D unclear. Trimming took 5 bases from V and 9 from J, leaving 8 bases between them. Per germline, CDR1 MNHNY and CDR2 SVGAGI (reference sequence). The CDR3 has 11 residues. The CDR3 coding sequence is TGTGCCAGCAGTCCTGTCACTGAGCAGTTCTTC. This codes for CASSPVTEQFF.

The rearrangement links TRBV2 to TRBJ1-6; D remains unclear. This CDR3 is built from 15 residues. Trimming left V 4 bases short and J 7 bases short, with 14 bases between. Germline V lookup: CDR1 SNHLY, CDR2 FYNNEI. DNA of the CDR3: TGTGCCAGCAGTGGCGAGACGCTTGGCAATTCACCCCTCCACTTT. Its protein is CASSGETLGNSPLHF.

This chain links TRBV5-4 with TRBJ2-5; D is unclear. The V gene's germline CDR1 is SGHNT and CDR2 YYREEE (reference sequence). V was cut by 0 bases and J by 0 bases, with 15 bases left in between. CDR3 length equals 17 residues. CDR3 loop: CASSLVPRSSYQETQYF. The CDR3 DNA follows: TGTGCCAGCAGCTTGGTACCGAGGAGTTCTTACCAAGAGACCCAGTACTTC.